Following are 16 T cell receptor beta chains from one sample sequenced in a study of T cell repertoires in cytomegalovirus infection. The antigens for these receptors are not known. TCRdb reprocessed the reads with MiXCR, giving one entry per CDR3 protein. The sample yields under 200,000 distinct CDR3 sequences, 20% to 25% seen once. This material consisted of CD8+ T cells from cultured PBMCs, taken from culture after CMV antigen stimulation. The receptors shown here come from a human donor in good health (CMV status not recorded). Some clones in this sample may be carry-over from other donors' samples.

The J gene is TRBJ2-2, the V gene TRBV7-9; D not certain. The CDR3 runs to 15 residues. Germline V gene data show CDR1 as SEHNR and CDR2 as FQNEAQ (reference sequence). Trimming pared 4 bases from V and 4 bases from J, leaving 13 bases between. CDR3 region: CASSSRTTVTGELFF. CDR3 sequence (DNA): TGTGCCAGCAGCTCCCGGACCACTGTCACCGGGGAGCTGTTTTTT.

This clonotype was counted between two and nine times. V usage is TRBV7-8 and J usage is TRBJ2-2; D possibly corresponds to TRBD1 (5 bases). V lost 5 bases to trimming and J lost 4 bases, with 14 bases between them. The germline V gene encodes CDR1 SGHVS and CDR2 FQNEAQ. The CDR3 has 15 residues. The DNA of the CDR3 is TGTGCCAGCAGCCGTACAGGCGCGAGCACCGGGGAGCTGTTTTTT. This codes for CASSRTGASTGELFF.

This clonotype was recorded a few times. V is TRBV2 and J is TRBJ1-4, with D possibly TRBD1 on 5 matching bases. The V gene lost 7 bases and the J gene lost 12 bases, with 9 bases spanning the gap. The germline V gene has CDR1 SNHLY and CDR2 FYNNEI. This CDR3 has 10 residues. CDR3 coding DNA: TGTGCCAGCATTGGGACCCAACTGTTTTTT. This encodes CASIGTQLFF.

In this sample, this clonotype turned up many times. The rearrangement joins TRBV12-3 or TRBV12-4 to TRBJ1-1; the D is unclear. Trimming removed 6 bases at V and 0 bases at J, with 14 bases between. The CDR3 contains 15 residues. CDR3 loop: CASSRAPLMNTEAFF. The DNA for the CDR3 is TGTGCCAGCAGCCGGGCCCCACTCATGAACACTGAAGCTTTCTTT.

The CDR3 nucleotides are TGTGCCAGCACCCACAGGGTCATGAACACTGAAGCTTTCTTT. Translated, it gives CASTHRVMNTEAFF. The V call is TRBV7-9, the J call TRBJ1-1; D is possibly TRBD1 (6 bases). V was cut by 7 bases and J by 0 bases, with 12 bases left in between. CDR3 length equals 14 residues. Germline V gene data show CDR1 as SEHNR and CDR2 as FQNEAQ (reference sequence).

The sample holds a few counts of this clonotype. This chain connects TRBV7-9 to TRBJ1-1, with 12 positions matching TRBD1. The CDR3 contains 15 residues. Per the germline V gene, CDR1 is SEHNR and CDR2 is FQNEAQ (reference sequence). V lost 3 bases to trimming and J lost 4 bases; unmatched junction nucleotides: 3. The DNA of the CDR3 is TGTGCCAGCAGCTTTGGGACAGGGGGCTTCACTGAAGCTTTCTTT. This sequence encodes CASSFGTGGFTEAFF.

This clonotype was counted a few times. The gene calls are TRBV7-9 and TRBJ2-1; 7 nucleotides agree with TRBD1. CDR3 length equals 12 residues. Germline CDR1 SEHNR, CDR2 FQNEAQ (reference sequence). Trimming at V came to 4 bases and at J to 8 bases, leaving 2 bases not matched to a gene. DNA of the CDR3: TGTGCCAGCAGCTCAACAGGGGATGAGCAGTTCTTC. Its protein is CASSSTGDEQFF.

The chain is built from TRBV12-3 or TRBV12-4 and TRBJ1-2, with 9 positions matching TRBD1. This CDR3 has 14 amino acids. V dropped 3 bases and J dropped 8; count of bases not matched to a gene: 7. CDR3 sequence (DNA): TGTGCCAGCAGTTTTGAAGGGACAGGGTTCGGCTACACCTTC. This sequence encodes CASSFEGTGFGYTF.

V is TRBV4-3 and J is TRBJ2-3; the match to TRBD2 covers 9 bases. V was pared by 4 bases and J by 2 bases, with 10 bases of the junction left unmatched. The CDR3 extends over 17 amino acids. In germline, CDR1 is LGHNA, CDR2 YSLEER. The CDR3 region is CASSLGGAGGPTDTQYF. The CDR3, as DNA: TGCGCCAGCAGCCTTGGGGGAGCGGGGGGCCCCACAGATACGCAGTATTTT.

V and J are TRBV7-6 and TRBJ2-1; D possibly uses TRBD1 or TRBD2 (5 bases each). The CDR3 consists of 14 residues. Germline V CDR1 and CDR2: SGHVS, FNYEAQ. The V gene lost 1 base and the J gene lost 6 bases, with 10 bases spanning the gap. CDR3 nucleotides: TGTGCCAGCAGCTTAGAAGGGGAGCGCAATGAGCAGTTCTTC. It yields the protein CASSLEGERNEQFF.

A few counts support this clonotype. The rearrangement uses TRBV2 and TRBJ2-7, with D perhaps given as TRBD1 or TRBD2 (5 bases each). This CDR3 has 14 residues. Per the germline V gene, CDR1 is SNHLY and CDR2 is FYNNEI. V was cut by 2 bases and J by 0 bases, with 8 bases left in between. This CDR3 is CASSERDLSYEQYF. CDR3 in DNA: TGTGCCAGCAGTGAAAGGGACCTCTCCTACGAGCAGTACTTC.

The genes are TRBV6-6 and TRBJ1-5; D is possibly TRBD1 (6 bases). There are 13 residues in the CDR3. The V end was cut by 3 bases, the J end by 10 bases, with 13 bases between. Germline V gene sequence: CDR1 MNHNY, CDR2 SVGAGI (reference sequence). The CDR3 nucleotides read TGTGCCAGCAGTTATAGCTCGGGACATCCCCAGCATTTT. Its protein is CASSYSSGHPQHF.

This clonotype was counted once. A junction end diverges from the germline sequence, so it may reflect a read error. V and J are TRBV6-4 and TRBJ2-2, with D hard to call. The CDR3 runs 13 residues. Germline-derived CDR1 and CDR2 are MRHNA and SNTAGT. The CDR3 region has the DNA TGTGCCAGCCGTGAAAGCAACACCGGGGAGCTGTTTTTT. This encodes CASRESNTGELFF.

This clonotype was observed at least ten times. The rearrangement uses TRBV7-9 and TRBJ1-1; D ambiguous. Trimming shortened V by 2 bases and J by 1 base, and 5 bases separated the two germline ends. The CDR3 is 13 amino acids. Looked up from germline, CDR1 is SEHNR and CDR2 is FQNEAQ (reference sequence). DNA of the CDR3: TGTGCCAGCAGCTTACCAGGGAACACTGAAGCTTTCTTT. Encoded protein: CASSLPGNTEAFF. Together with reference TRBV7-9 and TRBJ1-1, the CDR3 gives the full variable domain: DTGVSQNPRHKITKRGQNVTFRCDPISEHNRLYWYRQTLGQGPEFLTYFQNEAQLEKSRLLSDRFSAERPKGSFSTLEIQRTEQGDSAMYLCASSLPGNTEAFFGQGTRLTVV.

CDR3 residues: CASSQLFLSGYRSEAFF. The CDR3 DNA follows: TGCGCCAGCAGCCAACTCTTTTTGTCAGGGTATAGGTCTGAAGCTTTCTTT. The genes are TRBV4-3 and TRBJ1-1; possible D gene TRBD1, 5 bases. CDR1 LGHNA and CDR2 YSLEER come from the germline V gene. There are 17 residues in the CDR3. V was clipped by 2 bases and J by 6 bases, with 22 bases between them.

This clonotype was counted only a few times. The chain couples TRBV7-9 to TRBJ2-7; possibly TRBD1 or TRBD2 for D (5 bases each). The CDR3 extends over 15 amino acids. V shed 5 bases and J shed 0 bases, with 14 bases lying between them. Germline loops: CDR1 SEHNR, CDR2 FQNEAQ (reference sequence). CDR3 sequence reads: CASSVTGTSSYEQYF. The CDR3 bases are TGTGCCAGCAGCGTTACCGGGACGTCCTCCTACGAGCAGTACTTC.